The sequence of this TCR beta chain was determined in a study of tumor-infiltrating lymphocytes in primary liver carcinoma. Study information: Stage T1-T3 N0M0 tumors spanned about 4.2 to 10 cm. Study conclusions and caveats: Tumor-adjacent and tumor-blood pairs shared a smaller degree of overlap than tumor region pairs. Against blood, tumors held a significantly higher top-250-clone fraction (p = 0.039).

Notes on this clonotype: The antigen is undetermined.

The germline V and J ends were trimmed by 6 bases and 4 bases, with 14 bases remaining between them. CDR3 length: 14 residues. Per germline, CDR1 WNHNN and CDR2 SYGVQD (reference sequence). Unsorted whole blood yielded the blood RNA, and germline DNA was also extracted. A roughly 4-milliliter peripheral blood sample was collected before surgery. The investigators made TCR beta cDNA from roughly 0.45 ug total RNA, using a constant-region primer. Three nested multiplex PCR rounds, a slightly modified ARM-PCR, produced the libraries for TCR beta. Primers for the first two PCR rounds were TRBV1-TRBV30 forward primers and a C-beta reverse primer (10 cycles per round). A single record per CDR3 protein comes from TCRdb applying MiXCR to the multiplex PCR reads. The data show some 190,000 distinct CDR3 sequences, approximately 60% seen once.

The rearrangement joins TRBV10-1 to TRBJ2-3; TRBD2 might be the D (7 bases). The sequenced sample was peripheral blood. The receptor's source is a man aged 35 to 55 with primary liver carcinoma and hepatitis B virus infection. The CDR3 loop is CASSEGGGPDTQYF. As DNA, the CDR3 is TGCGCCAGCAGCGAGGGAGGGGGGCCAGATACGCAGTATTTT.